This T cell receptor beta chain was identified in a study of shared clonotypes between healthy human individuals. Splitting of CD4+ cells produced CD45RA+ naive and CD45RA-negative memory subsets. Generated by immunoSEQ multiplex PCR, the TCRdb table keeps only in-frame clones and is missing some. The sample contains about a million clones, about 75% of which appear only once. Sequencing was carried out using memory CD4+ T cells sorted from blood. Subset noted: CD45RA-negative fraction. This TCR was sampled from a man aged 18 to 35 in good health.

In DNA, the CDR3 is TGTGCCAGCAGTTCCACTGGGGGGGGCACTGAAGCTTTCTTT. This codes for CASSSTGGGTEAFF. V is TRBV6-5 and J is TRBJ1-1; D possibly corresponds to TRBD1 (5 bases). Germline V lookup: CDR1 MNHEY, CDR2 SVGAGI. This CDR3 region has 14 residues. Between the trimmed V and J ends, which lost 4 bases and 4 bases, there was a span of 13 bases.